Below, 5 T cell receptor beta chains from the same sample are listed, as sequenced in a study of cytomegalovirus exposure and HLA in healthy donors. Primers: 60 Vbeta forward and 13 Jbeta reverse. The protocol was immunoSEQ multiplex PCR, while the TCRdb copy is restricted to in-frame clones and leaves out a portion. Here the sample spans approximately 140,000 clones, approximately 70% being singletons. The source material was PBMCs. Every receptor here comes from a woman aged 18-29 years in good health and CMV-seronegative.

The chain recombines TRBV2 with TRBJ2-5; TRBD2 matches at 8 bases. The CDR3 sequence is 14 residues long. V lost 7 bases and J lost 2; bases outside the gene matches: 6. The germline V gene encodes CDR1 SNHLY and CDR2 FYNNEI. The CDR3 DNA follows: TGTGCCAGCAACCTAGCGGGTAATCAAGAGACCCAGTACTTC. Its translation is CASNLAGNQETQYF.

The chain uses TRBV11-3 and TRBJ2-1; a weak D match, TRBD2 (5 bases). Germline values: CDR1 SGHNT, CDR2 YENEEA. The CDR3 sequence is 16 residues long. Trimming took 1 base from V and 2 from J, leaving 12 bases between them. The CDR3 reads CASSLGGGLTYNEQFF. The DNA for the CDR3 is TGTGCCAGCAGCTTAGGAGGCGGGCTAACCTACAATGAGCAGTTCTTC.

The chain has TRBV5-4 and TRBJ2-5; the match to TRBD2 covers 9 bases. The CDR3 totals 18 residues. The V segment lost 0 bases and the J segment 4 bases; nucleotides outside the gene matches: 13. Germline assignment: CDR1 SGHNT and CDR2 YYREEE (reference sequence). CDR3 nucleotides: TGTGCCAGCAGCTTGGGGGCCGGGGGCGGGAGGGCCGGAGAGACCCAGTACTTC. Protein product: CASSLGAGGGRAGETQYF. Together with reference TRBV5-4 and TRBJ2-5, the CDR3 gives the full variable domain: ETGVTQSPTHLIKTRGQQVTLRCSSQSGHNTVSWYQQALGQGPQFIFQYYREEENGRGNFPPRFSGLQFPNYSSELNVNALELDDSALYLCASSLGAGGGRAGETQYFGPGTRLLVL.

The CDR3 region has the DNA TGTGCCAGCAGAGGACTACTCACAGATACGCAGTATTTT. Translation gives CASRGLLTDTQYF. The chain links TRBV7-9 to TRBJ2-3; D is possibly TRBD2 (6 bases). CDR1 and CDR2 (germline): SEHNR, FQNEAQ (reference sequence). CDR3 length: 13 residues. V lost 6 bases to trimming and J lost 2 bases, with 9 bases between them.

This chain links TRBV7-2 with TRBJ2-1, with unresolved D. This CDR3 comprises 15 residues. V shed 5 bases and J shed 0 bases, with 11 bases lying between them. Germline values: CDR1 SGHTA, CDR2 FQGNSA. The CDR3 bases are TGTGCCAGCAGCCCTCCTATTAGCTCCTACAATGAGCAGTTCTTC. This sequence encodes CASSPPISSYNEQFF.